The 17 T cell receptor gamma chains below were found in one sample sequenced in a study of gammadelta T cells in human blood. TCRdb re-called clones from the RT-PCR reads via CATT. The sample records 200 or so gamma-chain clones, about 1.6% being singletons. Sample: non-Vgamma9Vdelta2 gamma-delta T cells from fetal blood. These receptors were obtained from a human fetus.

This clone was detected only a few times. It is likely a read error: a sequence one base away is far more abundant. The rearrangement links TRGV8 to TRGJ1 or TRGJ2. V shed 4 bases and J 4 bases; nucleotides not matched to a gene: 1. CDR1 and CDR2 (germline): VENAVY, YDSYNSRV. The CDR3 is 11 amino acids. CDR3 DNA: TGTGCCACCTGGGACTATTATAAGAAACTCTTT. Its protein is CATWDYYKKLF.

This clone was recorded a few times. Given a far larger clone just one base away, this is likely a sequencing read error. Other DNA sequences in this specimen translate into the identical CDR3. The J gene is TRGJP1, the V gene TRGV8. The CDR3 sequence is 13 residues long. V shed 4 bases, J shed 11 bases, and the junction held 10 bases outside the gene matches. Germline V gene data show CDR1 as VENAVY and CDR2 as YDSYNSRV. CDR3 loop: CATWDKGWWFKIF. The CDR3 nucleotides are TGTGCCACCTGGGACAAAGGTTGGTGGTTCAAGATATTT.

Comment on this clone: Given a far larger clone just one base away, this is likely a sequencing read error. The chain uses TRGV5 and TRGJP. Germline-derived CDR1 and CDR2 are VINAFY and YDVSNSKD. The CDR3 sequence is 16 residues long. DNA of the CDR3: TGTGCCACCCGGGACAGGCGGGAGTTGGGCAAAAAAATCAAGGTATTT. It translates to CATRDRRELGKKIKVF.

Comment on this clone: The TCRdb protein comes from a much larger clone and disagrees with this DNA's translation at residue 5, likely due to a read error; the protein given here is derived from the DNA. This chain connects TRGV10 to TRGJ1 or TRGJ2. TRGV10 is treated as an ORF (open reading frame) with a function not yet certain. Losses at the gene ends were 8 bases for V and 3 bases for J; bases not matched to a gene: 2. This CDR3 is 11 amino acids long. Here the CDR3 DNA reads TGTGCTGCGTGGGGTTATTATAAGAAACTCTTT. As protein: CAAWGYYKKLF.

This clone was observed a few times. This DNA's translation differs at residue 4 from TCRdb's protein, which comes from a much larger clone; a read error is likely, and the protein shown is translated from the DNA. The chain uses TRGV10 and TRGJ1 or TRGJ2. TRGV10 is placed among ORFs of uncertain function. After removal of 11 bases from V and 2 bases from J, the junction contained 4 bases not matched to a gene. This CDR3 comprises 11 residues. For the CDR3, the DNA is TGTGCTGCGCGGGATTATTATAAGAAACTCTTT. Its translation is CAARDYYKKLF.

In this sample, this clone turned up a few times. A read error likely explains this, since a far larger clone differs by one base. This sample also contains other DNA sequences that code for the same CDR3. The rearrangement uses TRGV8 and TRGJP1. CDR1 is VENAVY, CDR2 YDSYNSRV, per germline. The CDR3 sequence is 15 residues long. The CDR3 DNA sequence: TGTGCCACCTGGGATAGGGGTACCACCGGTTGGTTCAAGATATTT. Protein: CATWDRGTTGWFKIF.

There are a few counts of this clone. TCRdb's entry gives the protein of a much larger clone, which mismatches this DNA's translation at residue 10, likely from a read error; the protein reported here is translated from the DNA. The chain recombines TRGV10 with TRGJP1. TRGV10 is known as an ORF, though its function is uncertain. This CDR3 spans 14 amino acids. CDR3 DNA sequence: TGTGCTGCGTGGGATTGGGCCACTGGTGGGTTCAAGATATTT. Protein: CAAWDWATGGFKIF.

Comment on this clone: The TCRdb protein comes from a much larger clone and disagrees with this DNA's translation at residue 3, likely due to a read error; the protein given here is derived from the DNA. This chain joins TRGV8 and TRGJP1. The V gene's germline CDR1 is VENAVY and CDR2 YDSYNSRV. The CDR3 extends over 13 amino acids. The CDR3 DNA reads as TGTGCCAACTGGGATAAAGGTTGGTGGTTCAAGATATTT. As protein: CANWDKGWWFKIF.

About this clone itself: The TCRdb protein comes from a much larger clone and disagrees with this DNA's translation at residue 9, likely due to a read error; the protein given here is derived from the DNA. This chain connects TRGV8 to TRGJP1. CDR1 VENAVY and CDR2 YDSYNSRV come from the germline V gene. The length of the CDR3 is 15 residues. The CDR3 here is CATWDRGTPGWFKIF. CDR3 coding DNA: TGTGCCACCTGGGATAGGGGTACCCCTGGTTGGTTCAAGATATTT.

Of note for this clone: The protein held in TCRdb is that of a much larger clone and does not match this DNA's translation at residue 6, likely because of a read error; the protein shown is translated from the DNA. The chain carries TRGV8 and TRGJP1. The germline CDR1 and CDR2 sequences are VENAVY and YDSYNSRV. The CDR3 has 11 amino acids. Trimming removed 5 bases from V and 10 bases from J; junction bases left unmatched: 4. CDR3 in DNA: TGTGCCACCTGGGGTGCTTGGTTCAAGATATTT. Translating it yields CATWGAWFKIF.

This clone was counted between two and nine times. A far larger clone is off by one base, so a read error is likely. The chain couples TRGV5 to TRGJP. There are 16 residues in the CDR3. CDR1 and CDR2 from the germline V gene are VINAFY and YDVSNSKD. The CDR3: CATWDRRELGKKIKVF. CDR3 in DNA: TGTGCCACCTGGGACAGGCGGGAGTTGGGCAAAAAAATAAAGGTATTT.

This clone was seen a handful of times. A single base is all that separates this from a far larger clone, so a read error is likely. Distinct nucleotide sequences in the sample also encode this CDR3. The rearrangement joins TRGV8 to TRGJP1. The length of the CDR3 is 15 residues. Germline CDR1 and CDR2: VENAVY and YDSYNSRV. The CDR3: CATWDRRATGWFKIF. The CDR3 region has the DNA TGTGCCACATGGGATAGGCGAGCCACTGGTTGGTTCAAGATATTT.

This clone turned up a few times. The protein recorded in TCRdb matches a much larger clone and deviates from this DNA's translation at residue 10, suggesting a read error; the protein here is obtained by translating the DNA. This chain joins TRGV8 and TRGJP1. Germline assignment: CDR1 VENAVY and CDR2 YDSYNSRV. The CDR3 runs to 15 residues. CDR3 in DNA: TGTGCCACCTGGGATAGGGGTACCACTGTTTGGTTCAAGATATTT. Protein: CATWDRGTTVWFKIF.

Concerning this clone itself: This sequence is one base from a far larger clone and is likely a read error. V usage is TRGV5 and J usage is TRGJP1. Per the germline V gene, CDR1 is VINAFY and CDR2 is YDVSNSKD. The CDR3 is 15 residues long. DNA of the CDR3: TGTGCCACCTGGACTTTCCATACCACTGGTTGGTTCAAAATATTT. Translating it yields CATWTFHTTGWFKIF.

Of note for this clone: A single base is all that separates this from a far larger clone, so a read error is likely. The chain is built from TRGV5 and TRGJP. The germline V gene has CDR1 VINAFY and CDR2 YDVSNSKD. The CDR3 loop spans 16 amino acids. The chain's CDR3 is CAAWDRRELGKKIKVF. The DNA of the CDR3 is TGTGCCGCCTGGGACAGGCGGGAGTTGGGCAAAAAAATCAAGGTATTT.

About this clone itself: A far larger clone differs by one base, so this is likely a read error. The gene calls are TRGV3 and TRGJ1 or TRGJ2. Germline V gene sequence: CDR1 VTNTFY, CDR2 YDVSTARD (reference sequence). The CDR3 is 14 amino acids. The CDR3, as DNA: TGTGCCCCCTGGGACAGGCCCCCTTATTATAAGAAACTCTTT. This gives the protein CAPWDRPPYYKKLF.

Points on this clone: A read error likely explains why the TCRdb protein, taken from a much larger clone, differs from this DNA's translation at residue 2; the protein shown is translated from the DNA. The chain carries TRGV5P and TRGJP1. TRGV5P is a pseudogene. The CDR3 covers 11 residues. The CDR3 loop reads CTTWGGWFKIF. In DNA form, the CDR3 reads TGTACCACCTGGGGTGGTTGGTTCAAGATATTT.